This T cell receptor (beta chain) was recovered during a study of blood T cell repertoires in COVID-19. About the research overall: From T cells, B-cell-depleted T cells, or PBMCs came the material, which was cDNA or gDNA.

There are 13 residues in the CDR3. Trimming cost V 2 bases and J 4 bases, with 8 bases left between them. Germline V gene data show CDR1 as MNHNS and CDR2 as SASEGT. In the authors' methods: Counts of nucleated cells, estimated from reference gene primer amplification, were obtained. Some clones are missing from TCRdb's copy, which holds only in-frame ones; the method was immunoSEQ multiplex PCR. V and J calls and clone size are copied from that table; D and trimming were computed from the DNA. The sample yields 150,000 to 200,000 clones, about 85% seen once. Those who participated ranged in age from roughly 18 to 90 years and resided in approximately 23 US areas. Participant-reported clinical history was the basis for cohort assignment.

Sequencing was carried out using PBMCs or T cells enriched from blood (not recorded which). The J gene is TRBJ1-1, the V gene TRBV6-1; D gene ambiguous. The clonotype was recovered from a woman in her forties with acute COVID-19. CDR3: CASSEKGGTEAFF. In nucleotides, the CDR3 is TGTGCCAGCAGTGAAAAGGGAGGCACTGAAGCTTTCTTT.